The entry that follows covers one TCR beta chain sequence. CDR1 is MNHEY, CDR2 SVGAGI, per germline. V dropped 6 bases and J dropped 0; count of bases not matched to a gene: 7. The CDR3 totals 15 residues. PCR was performed using 60 Vbeta and 13 Jbeta primers. The assay was immunoSEQ multiplex PCR, and TCRdb's table has in-frame clones only and misses some. Of fewer than 95,000 clones in the sample, more than 65% were seen once. The sample is drawn from a study of cytomegalovirus exposure and HLA in healthy donors. The source material was PBMCs. The TCR sequence derives from a woman aged 40 to 50 in good health and CMV-seropositive. The chain has TRBV6-5 and TRBJ1-1, with 7 bases matching TRBD1. CDR3: CASRNSGTVNTEAFF. As DNA, the CDR3 is TGTGCCAGCAGAAACTCCGGGACAGTGAACACTGAAGCTTTCTTT.